The present T cell receptor beta chain was sequenced within a study of early T cells in non-severe SARS-CoV-2 infection. The library protocol tagged individual cDNA molecules with unique molecular identifiers. TCRdb re-analysed the 5' RACE reads in MiXCR, keeping a single row per CDR3 protein. The sample holds more than 55,000 distinct CDR3 sequences, about 8.9% seen once. In germline, CDR1 is MNHEY, CDR2 SVGEGT. There are 15 residues in the CDR3. V gave up 3 bases and J gave up 0 bases, with 12 bases separating them. The TCR sequence derives from an adult who was a healthcare worker with PCR-confirmed SARS-CoV-2 infection or an uninfected control (not recorded which). The genes are TRBV6-2 or TRBV6-3 and TRBJ2-7; D gene unclear. Source material: whole blood. The CDR3 DNA is TGTGCCAGCAGTTATCCCGCCAGCTTCTCCTACGAGCAGTACTTC. This gives the protein CASSYPASFSYEQYF.